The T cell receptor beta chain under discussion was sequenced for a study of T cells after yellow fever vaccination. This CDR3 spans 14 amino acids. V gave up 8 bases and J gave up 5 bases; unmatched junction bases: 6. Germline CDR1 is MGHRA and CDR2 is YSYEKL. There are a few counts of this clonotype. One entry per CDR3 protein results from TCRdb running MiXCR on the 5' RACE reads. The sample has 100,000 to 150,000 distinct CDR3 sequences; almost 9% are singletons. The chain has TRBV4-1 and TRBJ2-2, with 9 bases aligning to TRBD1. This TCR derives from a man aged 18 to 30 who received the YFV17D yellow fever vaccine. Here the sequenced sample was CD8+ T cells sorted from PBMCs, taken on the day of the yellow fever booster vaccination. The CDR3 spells CASGQGPGTGELFF. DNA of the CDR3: TGCGCCAGCGGACAGGGGCCAGGTACCGGGGAGCTGTTTTTT.